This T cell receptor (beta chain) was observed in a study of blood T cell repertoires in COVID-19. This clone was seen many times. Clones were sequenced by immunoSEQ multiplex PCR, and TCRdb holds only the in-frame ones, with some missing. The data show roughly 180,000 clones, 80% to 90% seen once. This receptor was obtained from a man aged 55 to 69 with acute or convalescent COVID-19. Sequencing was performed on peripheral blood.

This CDR3 is CASSSLLRGRGNSPLHF. CDR3 nucleotides: TGTGCCAGCAGTTCACTCCTCAGGGGGCGCGGTAATTCACCCCTCCACTTT. The chain recombines TRBV27 with TRBJ1-6; 8 positions match TRBD1. Germline CDR1 and CDR2: MNHEY and SMNVEV (reference sequence). The CDR3 consists of 17 residues. V shed 4 bases, J shed 6 bases, and the junction held 11 bases outside the gene matches.